The 27 T cell receptor beta chains listed next were all sequenced from one sample in a study of blood T cell repertoires in COVID-19. The repertoire was sequenced with immunoSEQ multiplex PCR; TCRdb's copy has only in-frame clones and lacks some. The data show 200,000 or so clones, roughly 80% seen once. Sequenced: PBMCs or T cells enriched from blood (not recorded which). The receptor set was obtained from a woman aged 40 to 50 with acute COVID-19.

The rearrangement uses TRBV30 and TRBJ1-5, with D possibly matching TRBD1 (6 bases). V lost 0 bases, J lost 4 bases, and 13 bases lay in between. Germline assignment: CDR1 GTSNPN and CDR2 SVGIG (reference sequence). The CDR3 runs to 15 residues. The CDR3 DNA reads TGTGCCTGGAGTGTTCCCGACAGGAGAAATCAGCCCCAGCATTTT. It yields the protein CAWSVPDRRNQPQHF.

The chain has TRBV5-1 and TRBJ2-7; D is possibly TRBD1 (5 bases). The CDR3 has 15 amino acids. Germline V lookup: CDR1 SGHRS, CDR2 YFSETQ. Deletions cut 1 base from V and 6 bases from J, with 17 bases between. The CDR3: CASSLLQGMGREQYF. DNA of the CDR3: TGCGCCAGCAGCTTGCTGCAGGGTATGGGGCGCGAGCAGTACTTC.

The chain is built from TRBV5-5 and TRBJ2-7, with D possibly being TRBD1 (6 bases). Germline CDR1 SGHKS, CDR2 YYEKEE (reference sequence). V was shortened by 4 bases and J by 8 bases, with 7 bases between the two germline ends. The CDR3 length is 10 residues. DNA for the CDR3: TGTGCCAGCAGCCGGGACAAGCAGTACTTC. Translation gives CASSRDKQYF.

This chain joins TRBV9 and TRBJ2-7; D gene ambiguous. V was clipped by 7 bases and J by 0 bases, with 8 bases between them. This CDR3 has 12 amino acids. Germline-derived CDR1 and CDR2 are SGDLS and YYNGEE. In DNA form, the CDR3 reads TGTGCCAGCGGGCCGAGCTCCTACGAGCAGTACTTC. It yields the protein CASGPSSYEQYF.

The chain links TRBV18 to TRBJ1-5; 8 bases fit TRBD1. There are 15 residues in the CDR3. In germline, CDR1 is KGHSH, CDR2 LQKENI. The V segment lost 3 bases and the J segment 5 bases; nucleotides outside the gene matches: 6. CDR3 nucleotide sequence: TGTGCCAGCTCACCCGGACAGGGTCGGGATCAGCCCCAGCATTTT. Its translation: CASSPGQGRDQPQHF.

The chain couples TRBV5-8 to TRBJ2-5; possibly TRBD1 for D (6 bases). The ends were cut back, 3 bases at V and 3 bases at J, with 15 bases in the middle. The germline V gene has CDR1 SGHTS and CDR2 YDEGEE. The CDR3 length is 15 residues. Here the CDR3 reads CASSSRKAGEETQYF. CDR3 nucleotides: TGTGCCAGCAGCTCCCGAAAAGCAGGGGAAGAGACCCAGTACTTC. Full variable domain (outside the CDR3, taken from reference TRBV5-8 and TRBJ2-5): EAGVTQSPTHLIKTRGQQATLRCSPISGHTSVYWYQQALGLGLQFLLWYDEGEERNRGNFPPRFSGRQFPNYSSELNVNALELEDSALYLCASSSRKAGEETQYFGPGTRLLVL.

The chain uses TRBV9 and TRBJ1-4, with D perhaps matching TRBD1 (5 bases). Germline loops: CDR1 SGDLS, CDR2 YYNGEE. The CDR3 contains 15 residues. Trimming removed 4 bases at V and 7 bases at J, with 17 bases between. This CDR3 is CASSPGGVGGEKLFF. The CDR3 DNA follows: TGTGCCAGCAGCCCCGGGGGGGTCGGGGGTGAAAAACTGTTTTTT.

This clone was observed a single time. This rearrangement joins TRBV30 to TRBJ2-7; a possible D gene is TRBD1 (5 bases). Trimming stripped 2 bases from V and 3 bases from J, with 8 bases between. Looked up from germline, CDR1 is GTSNPN and CDR2 is SVGIG (reference sequence). CDR3 length: 12 amino acids. CDR3 amino acids: CAWSPQGYEQYF. The CDR3 bases are TGTGCCTGGAGTCCCCAGGGCTACGAGCAGTACTTC.

The chain recombines TRBV11-3 with TRBJ2-1; 8 bases align to TRBD2. The CDR3 sequence is 12 residues long. CDR1 SGHNT and CDR2 YENEEA come from the germline V gene. V shed 6 bases, J shed 8 bases, and the junction held 3 bases outside the gene matches. The CDR3 nucleotides are TGTGCCAGCAGTCCGGGGGGGGATGAGCAGTTCTTC. Amino acids: CASSPGGDEQFF.

A few counts support this clone. J is TRBJ1-5 and V is TRBV30; D is uncertain. The germline V gene has CDR1 GTSNPN and CDR2 SVGIG (reference sequence). V dropped 3 bases and J dropped 4 bases, with 7 bases sitting between them. This CDR3 comprises 12 residues. The CDR3 DNA reads TGTGCCTGGAGCCTGAGGAATCAGCCCCAGCATTTT. As protein: CAWSLRNQPQHF. The full variable domain, rest sourced from reference TRBV30 and TRBJ1-5, is SQTIHQWPATLVQPVGSPLSLECTVEGTSNPNLYWYRQAAGRGLQLLFYSVGIGQISSEVPQNLSASRPQDRQFILSSKKLLLSDSGFYLCAWSLRNQPQHFGDGTRLSIL.

The chain employs TRBV21-1 and TRBJ2-7; the table's D call of TRBD1 was not tested on the DNA. TRBV21-1 is tagged as a pseudogene. The CDR3 totals 14 residues. In DNA form, the CDR3 reads TGTGCCAGCAGACAACCTTCCCCCTCCTACGAGCAGTACTTC. This encodes CASRQPSPSYEQYF.

The V call is TRBV30, the J call TRBJ1-2, with TRBD1 as a possible D gene (5 bases). Germline V lookup: CDR1 GTSNPN, CDR2 SVGIG (reference sequence). V was clipped by 5 bases and J by 6 bases, with 22 bases between them. This CDR3 contains 15 residues. The DNA for the CDR3 is TGTGCCTGGCGTGACTCCTGGGGGGGAGGACATGGCTACACCTTC. It specifies CAWRDSWGGGHGYTF.

The V call is TRBV18, the J call TRBJ2-1; TRBD2 matches at 13 bases. Trimming at V came to 3 bases and at J to 10 bases, leaving 3 bases not matched to a gene. The CDR3 is 14 residues long. CDR1 and CDR2 from the germline V gene are KGHSH and LQKENI. The CDR3 loop is CASSPGLAGNEQFF. The CDR3 region has the DNA TGTGCCAGCTCACCGGGACTAGCGGGAAACGAGCAGTTCTTC.

The chain couples TRBV24-1 to TRBJ2-3; the match to TRBD1 covers 7 bases. The CDR3 loop spans 14 amino acids. Germline loops: CDR1 KGHDR, CDR2 SFDVKD. Trimming cost V 9 bases and J 3 bases; bases outside gene matches: 8. The DNA of the CDR3 is TGTGCCACCGGTAGACAGGGTTCGACAGATACGCAGTATTTT. It is translated as CATGRQGSTDTQYF.

Points on this clone: Other DNA sequences in the sample encode the same CDR3. The V call is TRBV4-2, the J call TRBJ1-2; the D is unclear. Per germline, CDR1 LGHNA and CDR2 YNFKEQ. The ends were cut back, 0 bases at V and 4 bases at J, with 6 bases in the middle. The CDR3 has 13 amino acids. As DNA, the CDR3 is TGTGCCAGCAGCCAAGATACAAGCTATGGCTACACCTTC. Amino acid sequence: CASSQDTSYGYTF.

V gene TRBV2 combines with J gene TRBJ2-7; D perhaps matches TRBD2 (6 bases). Trimming took 7 bases from V and 2 from J, leaving 24 bases between them. Germline lookup yields CDR1 SNHLY and CDR2 FYNNEI. The CDR3 runs to 17 residues. The CDR3 sequence: CASILQPYTTSPYEQYF. The CDR3 nucleotides are TGTGCCAGCATTCTCCAACCCTACACCACTAGCCCCTACGAGCAGTACTTC.

This clone appeared once. The rearrangement links TRBV4-2 to TRBJ2-3; possible D gene TRBD1, 6 bases. Germline assignment: CDR1 LGHNA and CDR2 YNFKEQ. The germline V and J ends were trimmed by 0 bases and 2 bases, with 18 bases remaining between them. The CDR3 totals 18 residues. This chain's CDR3 is CASSQDLRGSHPTDTQYF. In nucleotides, the CDR3 is TGTGCCAGCAGCCAAGATTTAAGGGGGAGTCATCCCACAGATACGCAGTATTTT.

The chain has TRBV3-1 (or the pseudogene TRBV3-2) and TRBJ1-1; D is possibly TRBD1 (5 bases). This CDR3 is 15 amino acids long. Germline values: CDR1 LGHDT, CDR2 YNNKEL (reference sequence). V was cut by 0 bases and J by 1 base, with 9 bases left in between. CDR3 protein: CASSQERGRNTEAFF. In nucleotides, the CDR3 is TGTGCCAGCAGCCAAGAGCGGGGCAGGAACACTGAAGCTTTCTTT.

This chain uses TRBV29-1 with TRBJ1-2; tentatively, D is TRBD1 (5 bases). Germline-derived CDR1 and CDR2 are SQVTM and ANQGSEA. V lost 7 bases, J lost 3 bases, and 15 bases lay in between. This CDR3 has 13 amino acids. The CDR3 nucleotides are TGCAGCGCCGAGGTCAGGGAGGACTATGGCTACACCTTC. This translates into CSAEVREDYGYTF.

This clone occurred many times. This sequence joins TRBV14 and TRBJ1-2; a possible D gene is TRBD1 (5 bases). Trimming took 1 base from V and 8 from J, leaving 14 bases between them. CDR1 and CDR2 (germline): SGHDN, FVKESK. The CDR3 totals 14 residues. This CDR3 reads CASSQADRTQGYTF. As DNA, the CDR3 is TGTGCCAGCAGCCAAGCTGATCGGACACAGGGCTACACCTTC.

The J gene is TRBJ2-3, the V gene TRBV7-2; TRBD2 matches 7 bases. The V and J ends lost 5 bases and 1 base, in that order; junction bases with no gene match: 6. This CDR3 has 15 residues. Germline lookup yields CDR1 SGHTA and CDR2 FQGNSA. The CDR3 sequence: CASSQPSGGTDTQYF. CDR3 nucleotides: TGTGCCAGCAGCCAACCGAGCGGGGGCACAGATACGCAGTATTTT.

The genes are TRBV4-2 and TRBJ1-2; D gene ambiguous. Per germline, CDR1 LGHNA and CDR2 YNFKEQ. This CDR3 is 15 amino acids long. Trimming took 1 base from V and 7 from J, leaving 16 bases between them. The CDR3 sequence is CASSQAREGYAGYTF. The CDR3 bases are TGTGCCAGCAGCCAAGCCCGGGAAGGCTATGCTGGCTACACCTTC.

The V gene is TRBV11-1, the J gene TRBJ2-1, with D possibly TRBD2 on 6 matching bases. Germline-derived CDR1 and CDR2 are SGHAT and FQDESV (reference sequence). V gave up 7 bases and J gave up 4 bases, with 20 bases separating them. This CDR3 is 16 amino acids long. This CDR3 reads CASNRGQAGGYNEQFF. In DNA form, the CDR3 reads TGTGCCAGCAACCGTGGCCAAGCGGGCGGATACAATGAGCAGTTCTTC.

The V call is TRBV4-3, the J call TRBJ1-1; 9 nucleotides match TRBD1. The CDR3 spans 16 residues. Germline trimming cut 4 bases from V and 0 bases from J; bases unmatched to any gene: 6. From germline, CDR1 is LGHNA and CDR2 YSLEER. CDR3 residues: CASSPGQGNMNTEAFF. The CDR3, as DNA: TGCGCCAGCAGCCCGGGACAGGGAAATATGAACACTGAAGCTTTCTTT.

This CDR3 is CASSLGAGESQHF. The DNA of the CDR3 is TGTGCCAGCAGCTTAGGTGCAGGGGAGTCCCAGCATTTT. The chain is built from TRBV7-2 and TRBJ1-5; D is possibly TRBD1 (6 bases). V shed 1 base and J shed 11 bases, with 12 bases lying between them. Looked up from germline, CDR1 is SGHTA and CDR2 is FQGNSA. This CDR3 is built from 13 residues.

The rearrangement links TRBV27 to TRBJ2-7; 9 nucleotides align to TRBD2. Germline-derived CDR1 and CDR2 are MNHEY and SMNVEV (reference sequence). The CDR3 runs 15 residues. The ends lost 2 bases at V and 1 base at J; junction bases unmatched: 3. The chain's CDR3 is CASSLGTSGSYEQYF. As DNA, the CDR3 is TGTGCCAGCAGTTTAGGTACTAGCGGGTCCTACGAGCAGTACTTC.

For this clone: The sample carries other DNA sequences with the same CDR3. This chain connects TRBV10-2 to TRBJ1-2; no clear D. The CDR3 extends over 15 amino acids. Germline lookup yields CDR1 WSHSY and CDR2 SAAADI. V lost 0 bases to trimming and J lost 3 bases, with 11 bases between them. Here the CDR3 DNA reads TGCGCCAGCAGTGAGTCGGAGGGTCTTCACTATGGCTACACCTTC. Translated: CASSESEGLHYGYTF.